The rows below give T cell receptor beta chains drawn from one sample of a study of post-analysis software for immune sequencing data. TCRdb used MiXCR to reprocess the PCR reads, holding one entry per CDR3 protein. Here the sample spans approximately 730,000 distinct CDR3 sequences, 46% being singletons. The specimen was blood. The source is a girl between 10 and 17 years old with multiple sclerosis. Both conserved end residues are part of each CDR3. The D gene is left open where the match is weak. Some rows have no size entry. The others give once, few or many, or a class for an expanded clone.

J gene | D gene | V gene | clone size | CDR3 protein | CDR3 DNA
TRBJ1-1 | NA | TRBV12-3/TRBV12-4 | few | CASSFPRVGANTEAFF | TGTGCCAGCAGTTTTCCGAGGGTGGGAGCGAACACTGAAGCTTTCTTT
TRBJ2-5 | TRBD2 | TRBV6-1 | NA | CASSQLPHGTSGSGTEETQYF | TGTGCCAGCAGTCAATTACCCCACGGGACTAGCGGGAGTGGGACCGAAGAGACCCAGTACTTC
TRBJ1-2 | NA | TRBV25-1 | few | CASSEGTGTNYGYTF | TGTGCCAGCAGTGAAGGGACGGGTACTAACTATGGCTACACCTTC
TRBJ1-5 | NA | TRBV7-2 | few | CASSLDLGRGRNQPQHF | TGTGCCAGCAGCTTAGATCTGGGGAGGGGTAGGAATCAGCCCCAGCATTTT
TRBJ1-2 | TRBD1 | TRBV4-2 | NA | CASSHSRGGADGYTF | TGTGCCAGCAGCCACTCCAGGGGGGGCGCGGATGGCTACACCTTC
TRBJ2-5 | TRBD2 | TRBV5-1 | NA | CACSLGLPGLAMQETQYF | TGCGCCTGCAGCTTGGGACTTCCGGGACTAGCGATGCAAGAGACCCAGTACTTC
TRBJ2-5 | NA | TRBV9 | NA | CASSVTGSGETQYF | TGTGCCAGCAGCGTAACGGGGTCCGGGGAGACCCAGTACTTC
TRBJ1-4 | TRBD1 | TRBV7-8 | NA | CASRPDRGPKKLFF | TGTGCCAGCAGGCCGGACAGGGGGCCTAAAAAACTGTTTTTT
TRBJ1-2 | NA | TRBV12-3/TRBV12-4 | many | CASSLGQSYGYTF | TGTGCCAGCAGTTTAGGACAGAGCTATGGCTACACCTTC
TRBJ1-2 | NA | TRBV29-1 | few | CSVRQTANYGYTF | TGCAGCGTCCGACAGACGGCTAACTATGGCTACACCTTC
TRBJ1-1 | NA | TRBV15 | once | CATSRDRTWSGTEAFF | TGTGCCACCAGCAGAGATAGGACCTGGTCGGGCACTGAAGCTTTCTTT
TRBJ1-2 | TRBD1 | TRBV7-9 | NA | CASSPGTANGYTF | TGTGCCAGCAGCCCGGGGACAGCTAATGGCTACACCTTC
TRBJ2-3 | NA | TRBV28 | NA | CASSPFLPDTQYF | TGTGCCAGCAGTCCATTTCTCCCAGATACGCAGTATTTT
TRBJ1-2 | TRBD1 | TRBV12-3/TRBV12-4 | NA | CASRLGTGQYGYTF | TGTGCCAGCAGGCTCGGGACAGGGCAATATGGCTACACCTTC
TRBJ2-7 | NA | TRBV5-1 | NA | CASSPGVGGTQYEQYF | TGCGCCAGCAGCCCAGGGGTTGGGGGCACCCAATACGAGCAGTACTTC
TRBJ2-6 | NA | TRBV27 | few | CASTRTGANVLTF | TGTGCCAGCACAAGGACCGGGGCCAACGTCCTGACTTTC
TRBJ2-1 | TRBD2 | TRBV6-4 | NA | CASRGGKGEQFF | TGTGCCAGCAGGGGGGGGAAAGGTGAGCAGTTCTTC
TRBJ1-2 | NA | TRBV3-1 | NA | CASSQMVGSGGYTF | TGTGCCAGCAGCCAGATGGTAGGCAGCGGTGGCTACACCTTC
TRBJ2-1 | TRBD1 | TRBV5-6 | NA | CASSPRGDRGGQFF | TGTGCCAGCAGCCCCCGGGGGGACAGGGGTGGTCAGTTCTTC
TRBJ2-7 | NA | TRBV7-8 | NA | CASSLQETQAYEQYF | TGTGCCAGCAGCTTACAGGAGACGCAGGCCTACGAGCAGTACTTC
TRBJ2-3 | TRBD2 | TRBV5-1 | NA | CASSPGATSGITDTQYF | TGCGCCAGCAGCCCAGGGGCCACTAGCGGTATCACAGATACGCAGTATTTT
TRBJ1-2 | NA | TRBV2 | NA | CASSDRSAGADGYTF | TGTGCCAGCAGTGATAGATCGGCCGGGGCAGATGGCTACACCTTC
TRBJ2-1 | NA | TRBV20-1 | NA | CSAGKFSYNEQFF | TGCAGTGCTGGCAAATTCTCCTACAATGAGCAGTTCTTC
TRBJ2-5 | TRBD2 | TRBV14 | once | CASSQGTSGRNPYERYF | TGTGCCAGCAGCCAAGGTACTAGCGGGAGGAACCCGTACGAGCGGTACTTC
TRBJ2-5 | NA | TRBV12-3/TRBV12-4 | few | CASSHGGQETQYF | TGTGCCAGCAGCCACGGGGGCCAAGAGACCCAGTACTTC
TRBJ2-1 | NA | TRBV14 | NA | CATSPLRGGEQFF | TGTGCCACCTCCCCCCTCCGGGGCGGTGAGCAGTTCTTC
TRBJ2-7 | NA | TRBV30 | few | CAWSVTGNYEQYF | TGTGCCTGGAGTGTAACGGGGAACTACGAGCAGTACTTC
TRBJ2-7 | NA | TRBV7-2 | few | CASSSLTSSYEQYF | TGTGCCAGCAGCTCACTTACCTCCTCCTACGAGCAGTACTTC
TRBJ1-2 | TRBD1 | TRBV29-1 | NA | CSAQGGAGGYTF | TGCAGCGCCCAGGGGGGGGCGGGGGGCTACACCTTC
TRBJ2-3 | NA | TRBV11-2 | NA | CASSFGRRATDTQYF | TGTGCCAGCAGCTTCGGGCGGCGGGCCACAGATACGCAGTATTTT
TRBJ2-3 | TRBD2 | TRBV6-1 | NA | CASSGLAGVLTDTQYF | TGTGCCAGCAGTGGACTAGCGGGAGTTTTGACAGATACGCAGTATTTT
TRBJ2-2 | NA | TRBV6-2/TRBV6-3 | NA | CASSKRASNTGELFF | TGTGCCAGCAGTAAGCGGGCCTCGAACACCGGGGAGCTGTTTTTT
TRBJ2-5 | NA | TRBV29-1 | NA | CSVIEQETQYF | TGCAGCGTAATAGAACAAGAGACCCAGTACTTC
TRBJ2-7 | NA | TRBV10-3 | few | CASRGRQGDEQYF | TGTGCCAGTAGGGGGAGGCAAGGGGACGAGCAGTACTTC
TRBJ2-7 | NA | TRBV5-1 | many | CASTRAEGYEQYF | TGCGCCAGCACCCGAGCGGAGGGCTACGAGCAGTACTTC
TRBJ2-3 | NA | TRBV7-2 | few | CASGDAGQGRDTQYF | TGTGCCAGCGGCGATGCGGGGCAGGGAAGAGATACGCAGTATTTT
TRBJ2-7 | TRBD2 | TRBV20-1 | many | CSASLAVTYEQYF | TGCAGTGCATCACTAGCGGTCACCTACGAGCAGTACTTC
TRBJ2-5 | NA | TRBV11-2 | NA | CASSLWTQETQYF | TGTGCCAGCAGCTTATGGACTCAAGAGACCCAGTACTTC
TRBJ2-7 | NA | TRBV3-1 | few | CASSQEAKVYEQYF | TGTGCCAGCAGCCAAGAAGCCAAGGTCTACGAGCAGTACTTC
TRBJ2-1 | NA | TRBV5-1 | NA | CASSFGGAAYNEQFF | TGCGCCAGCAGCTTCGGCGGAGCCGCCTACAATGAGCAGTTCTTC
TRBJ2-1 | TRBD1 | TRBV5-1 | NA | CASSLDETGPYNEQFF | TGCGCCAGCAGCTTGGACGAGACAGGGCCTTACAATGAGCAGTTCTTC
TRBJ1-2 | NA | TRBV5-5 | few | CASSANAGVNYGYTF | TGTGCCAGCAGCGCCAATGCGGGGGTGAACTATGGCTACACCTTC
TRBJ2-7 | TRBD1 | TRBV4-2 | NA | CASSPTGGSEQYF | TGTGCCAGCAGCCCTACAGGGGGGTCCGAGCAGTACTTC
TRBJ2-5 | NA | TRBV12-3/TRBV12-4 | NA | CASRGTYQETQYF | TGTGCCAGCCGCGGGACGTACCAAGAGACCCAGTACTTC
TRBJ2-1 | TRBD2 | TRBV12-3/TRBV12-4 | few | CASSLLAGVGNEQFF | TGTGCCAGCAGCTTACTAGCGGGAGTGGGGAATGAGCAGTTCTTC
TRBJ2-4 | NA | TRBV5-5 | NA | CACSLGDIQYF | TGTGCCTGCAGCTTGGGAGACATTCAGTACTTC
TRBJ1-6 | TRBD1 | TRBV10-2 | NA | CASSGSGTDGAPLHF | TGCGCCAGCAGTGGATCCGGGACAGATGGTGCCCCCCTCCACTTT